These T cell receptor beta chains were read from a single sample in a study of STAT3 mutations in large granular lymphocyte leukemia. Measured with immunoSEQ multiplex PCR; TCRdb has only the in-frame clones, and not every one. The table includes approximately 8,400 clones, 92% detected once. Sequenced input: peripheral blood mononuclear cells. These receptors originate from a man aged 55 to 69 with T-cell large granular lymphocyte leukemia. Some clones in this sample may be carry-over from other donors' samples. The CDR3 runs from the conserved cysteine through the conserved F or W. D genes are given only for firm matches. Size is stated for part of the rows, as once, few or many counts, or as a class when the clone is expanded.

D,size,V,J,CDR3,DNA
-,-,TRBV10-3,TRBJ2-3,CATMGADTQYF,TGTGCCACCATGGGGGCAGATACGCAGTATTTT
-,-,TRBV28,TRBJ2-2,CASSQPGELFF,TGTGCCAGCAGTCAGCCCGGGGAGCTGTTTTTT
TRBD2,-,TRBV2,TRBJ2-1,CAGGLADYNEQFF,TGTGCCGGGGGACTAGCGGATTACAATGAGCAGTTCTTC
-,-,TRBV7-7,TRBJ2-7,CASSLGPGPYEQYF,TGTGCTAGCAGCTTAGGGCCGGGACCCTACGAGCAGTACTTC
-,-,TRBV6-1,TRBJ1-6,CASSDRVNSPLHF,TGTGCCAGCAGTGACAGGGTTAATTCACCCCTCCACTTT
TRBD1,-,TRBV28,TRBJ1-6,CASSYPGGTGDNSPLHF,TGTGCCAGCAGTTATCCAGGGGGGACGGGGGATAATTCACCCCTCCACTTT
TRBD1,-,TRBV5-3,TRBJ1-5,CARSSGTGALNQPQHF,TGTGCCAGAAGTTCCGGGACAGGGGCGCTCAATCAGCCCCAGCATTTT
-,once,TRBV4-3,TRBJ2-5,CASSQAVGTYKETQYF,TGCGCCAGCAGCCAAGCCGTGGGGACTTATAAAGAGACCCAGTACTTC
-,-,TRBV5-1,TRBJ1-6,CASSSLNSPLHF,TGCGCCAGCAGCTCCCTCAATTCACCCCTCCACTTT
TRBD2,-,TRBV30,TRBJ2-3,CAWSHSGRGDTQYF,TGTGCCTGGAGCCATAGCGGGAGGGGGGATACGCAGTATTTT
-,few,TRBV27,TRBJ1-2,CASSLTADYGYTF,TGTGCCAGCAGTTTGACAGCTGACTATGGCTACACCTTC
-,once,TRBV6-5,TRBJ2-5,CASSLGPLGETQYF,TGTGCCAGCAGTCTGGGACCGTTGGGGGAGACCCAGTACTTC
-,-,TRBV7-2,TRBJ2-1,CASSSSSSSYNEQFF,TGTGCCAGCAGCTCTAGCAGCAGCTCCTACAATGAGCAGTTCTTC
TRBD1,-,TRBV7-3,TRBJ2-7,CASSELRGWQGEGEQYF,TGTGCCAGCAGCGAACTACGAGGTTGGCAGGGGGAAGGCGAGCAGTACTTC
-,once,TRBV6-5,TRBJ1-1,CASIPGGRIAEAFF,TGTGCCAGCATCCCCGGGGGGAGAATCGCTGAAGCTTTCTTT
TRBD1,-,TRBV20-1,TRBJ2-7,CSADRGHEQYF,TGCAGTGCCGACAGGGGTCACGAGCAGTACTTC
TRBD1,-,TRBV28,TRBJ2-7,CASGTVSSSYEQYF,TGTGCCAGCGGGACAGTTAGTAGCTCCTACGAGCAGTACTTC
-,-,TRBV7-2,TRBJ2-5,CASPWQPQTQYF,TGTGCCAGCCCCTGGCAACCTCAGACCCAGTACTTC
-,few,TRBV7-3,TRBJ2-1,CASSYTSGWTEQFF,TGTGCCAGCAGCTACACCAGTGGGTGGACAGAGCAGTTCTTC
TRBD1,few,TRBV4-1,TRBJ1-2,CASSQEDRGGGYTF,TGCGCCAGCAGCCAAGAGGACAGGGGAGGTGGCTACACCTTC
-,-,TRBV28,TRBJ2-7,CASQTIQFTYEQYF,TGTGCCAGCCAAACCATCCAGTTTACCTACGAGCAGTACTTC
TRBD2,-,TRBV19,TRBJ2-1,CASSDIASGRAYEQFF,TGTGCCAGTAGCGACATTGCTAGCGGGAGGGCTTATGAGCAGTTCTTC
-,-,TRBV18,TRBJ2-6,CASSRRMGTGRLESGANVLTF,TGTGCCAGCTCACGGAGGATGGGGACGGGACGCCTGGAGTCTGGGGCCAACGTCCTGACTTTC